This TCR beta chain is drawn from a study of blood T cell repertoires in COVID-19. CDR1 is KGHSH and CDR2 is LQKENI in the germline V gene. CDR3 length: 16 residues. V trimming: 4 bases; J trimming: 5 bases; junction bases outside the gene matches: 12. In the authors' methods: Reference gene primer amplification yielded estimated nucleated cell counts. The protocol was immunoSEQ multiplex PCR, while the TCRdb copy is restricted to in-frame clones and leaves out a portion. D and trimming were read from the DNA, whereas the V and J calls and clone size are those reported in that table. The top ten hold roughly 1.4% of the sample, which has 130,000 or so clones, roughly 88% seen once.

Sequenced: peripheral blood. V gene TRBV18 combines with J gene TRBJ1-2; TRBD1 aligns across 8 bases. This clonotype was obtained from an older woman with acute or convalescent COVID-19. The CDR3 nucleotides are TGTGCCAGCTCACTCCTCCCCCGGACAGGGAGTTATGGCTACACCTTC. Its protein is CASSLLPRTGSYGYTF.